A single sample gave rise to the 2 T cell receptor beta chains below, sequenced in a study of metastatic and nonmetastatic thyroid tumors. Among the patients, none had received any treatment before thyroid surgery. MiXCR reprocessed the PCR reads for TCRdb. The sample yields 13,000 to 15,000 clones, around 28% seen once. The sequencing input was tumor tissue. Source of these receptors: a male donor with papillary thyroid cancer or a benign thyroid nodule (not recorded which). Some clones in this sample may be carry-over from other donors' samples.

The J gene is TRBJ2-5, the V gene TRBV28; TRBD2 matches at 7 bases. This CDR3 comprises 14 residues. The junction had 8 bases not matched to a gene; V was cut back by 5 bases and J by 5 bases. In germline, CDR1 is MDHEN, CDR2 SYDVKM. The CDR3 DNA reads TGTGCCAGCAGTCATGATGGGGGAGGGGAGACCCAGTACTTC. Amino acids: CASSHDGGGETQYF.

The V and J genes are TRBV30 and TRBJ2-7; 11 bases fit TRBD1. CDR3 length: 15 amino acids. V trimming: 3 bases; J trimming: 4 bases; junction bases outside the gene matches: 8. Germline V gene sequence: CDR1 GTSNPN, CDR2 SVGIG (reference sequence). The DNA of the CDR3 is TGTGCCTGGAGGGGTGCCGGGACAGGGGGATACGAGCAGTACTTC. It is translated as CAWRGAGTGGYEQYF.